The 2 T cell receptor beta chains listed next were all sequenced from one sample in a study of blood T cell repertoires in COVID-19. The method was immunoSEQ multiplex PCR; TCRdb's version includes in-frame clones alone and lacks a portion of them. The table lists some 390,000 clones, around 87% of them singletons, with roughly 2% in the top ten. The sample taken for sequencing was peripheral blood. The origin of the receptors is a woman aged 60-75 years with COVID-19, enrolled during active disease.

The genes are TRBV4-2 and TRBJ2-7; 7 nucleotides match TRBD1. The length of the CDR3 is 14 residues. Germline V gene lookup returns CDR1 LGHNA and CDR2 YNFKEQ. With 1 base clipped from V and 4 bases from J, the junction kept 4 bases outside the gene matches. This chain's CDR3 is CASSQVKGAYEQYF. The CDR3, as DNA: TGTGCCAGCAGCCAAGTGAAGGGGGCTTACGAGCAGTACTTC.

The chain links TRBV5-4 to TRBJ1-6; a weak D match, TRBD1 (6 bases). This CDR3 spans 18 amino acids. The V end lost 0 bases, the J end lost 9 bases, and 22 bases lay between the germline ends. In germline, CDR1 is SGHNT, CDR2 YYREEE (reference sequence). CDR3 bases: TGTGCCAGCAGCTTGGTCGGTGGCAGGGGCAGTCGGGGTTCACCCCTCCACTTT. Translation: CASSLVGGRGSRGSPLHF.